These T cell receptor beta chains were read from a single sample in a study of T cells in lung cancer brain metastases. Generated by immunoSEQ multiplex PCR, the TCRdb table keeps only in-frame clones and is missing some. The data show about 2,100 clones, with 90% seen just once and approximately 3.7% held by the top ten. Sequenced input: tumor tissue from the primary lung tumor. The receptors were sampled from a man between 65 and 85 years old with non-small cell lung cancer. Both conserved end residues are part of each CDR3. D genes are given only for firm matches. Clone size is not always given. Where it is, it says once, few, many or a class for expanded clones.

TGTGCCAGCAGCCCCCGCATGGAGGGAACTGAAGCTTTCTTT | CASSPRMEGTEAFF | - | TRBV9 | - | TRBJ1-1
TGTGCCAGCTCACCACCAGGGCGCAACTATGGCTACACCTTC | CASSPPGRNYGYTF | - | TRBV18 | once | TRBJ1-2
TGTGCCAGCACCGAGAGAGGAAGGGAGGAAGGGGAAGCTTTCTTT | CASTERGREEGEAFF | - | TRBV7-9 | once | TRBJ1-1
TGTGCCAGCAAGAGGGGGGATACGCAGTATTTT | CASKRGDTQYF | - | TRBV6-5 | - | TRBJ2-3
TGTGCCAGCAGTCTCCGACCCCAAAACATTCAGTACTTC | CASSLRPQNIQYF | - | TRBV6-1 | - | TRBJ2-4
TGTGCCAGCACCTTTGAAGGAACAGGGCTGAACACTGAAGCTTTCTTT | CASTFEGTGLNTEAFF | - | TRBV2 | few | TRBJ1-1
TGTGCCTGGAGCGATATTACAGGAGATAACACCTTC | CAWSDITGDNTF | - | TRBV30 | once | TRBJ1-2
TGTGCCAGCAGCTTAACGGCTAGCGGGGGGTGGGCAGATACGCAGTATTTT | CASSLTASGGWADTQYF | TRBD2 | TRBV7-9 | - | TRBJ2-3
TGTGCCAGCAGTTTCGGAGGGCCGCGAGGGTACGGCTACACCTTC | CASSFGGPRGYGYTF | - | TRBV27 | - | TRBJ1-2
TGTGCCAGCAGCTTGGGGATGAACACTGAAGCTTTCTTT | CASSLGMNTEAFF | - | TRBV5-5 | - | TRBJ1-1
TGTGCCTGGAGTTCCGGGACAGGACTCTACTACGAGCAGTACTTC | CAWSSGTGLYYEQYF | TRBD1 | TRBV30 | - | TRBJ2-7
TGTGCCAGGGGGGAGACAGGGCTATCAGATACGCAGTATTTT | CARGETGLSDTQYF | TRBD1 | TRBV2 | - | TRBJ2-3
TGTGCCTGGGGGGAGGGTAGCACAGATACGCAGTATTTT | CAWGEGSTDTQYF | TRBD2 | TRBV7-9 | - | TRBJ2-3
TGTGCCTGGAGGAAAAGCGGGGGATACAATGAGCAGTTCTTC | CAWRKSGGYNEQFF | TRBD2 | TRBV30 | - | TRBJ2-1
TGTGCCAGCAGTAGCGGGACTCCCCTTTCGGCAGATACGCAGTATTTT | CASSSGTPLSADTQYF | TRBD2 | TRBV2 | - | TRBJ2-3
TGTGCCAGTAGGCCTCTTGCGGGAGACACCGGGGAGCTGTTTTTT | CASRPLAGDTGELFF | TRBD2 | TRBV19 | - | TRBJ2-2
TGCAGCGTTGATGGACCTGAAGCTTTCTTT | CSVDGPEAFF | - | TRBV29-1 | - | TRBJ1-1
TGTGCTAGTGGTTTGTCTTCCGGGGCAGCTGAGCAGTTCTTC | CASGLSSGAAEQFF | - | TRBV12-5 | - | TRBJ2-1
TGCGCCAGCAGCCAAGAGGAAGGGGGTGGCTACACCTTC | CASSQEEGGGYTF | - | TRBV4-3 | once | TRBJ1-2
TGTGCCAGCTCACCACCGTCAGGGACCTACGAGCAGTACTTC | CASSPPSGTYEQYF | - | TRBV18 | once | TRBJ2-7
TGTGCCAGCAGTCTAGGCCTGAATACGCAGTATTTT | CASSLGLNTQYF | - | TRBV11-3 | - | TRBJ2-3
TGTGCCAGCACCTTGTCCCATGACAGGCCTAACTATGGCTACACCTTC | CASTLSHDRPNYGYTF | - | TRBV5-5 | - | TRBJ1-2
TGCGCCAGCAGCTTGGGACAGCCCTCCACCAACACTGAAGCTTTCTTT | CASSLGQPSTNTEAFF | - | TRBV5-1 | - | TRBJ1-1
TGTGCCAGCTCACGGGGGGACGGAGCGAACACCGGGGAGCTGTTTTTT | CASSRGDGANTGELFF | - | TRBV18 | - | TRBJ2-2
TGTGCCAGCAGCTTGGAAAGGGCCTACGAGCAGTACTTC | CASSLERAYEQYF | - | TRBV5-8 | - | TRBJ2-7
TGTGCCTGGAGTGTACTCTCCGGGACAGGCAATGAGCAGTTCTTC | CAWSVLSGTGNEQFF | TRBD1 | TRBV30 | - | TRBJ2-1
TGTGCCTTATTCTTCCGGGACGGCGACGACTACGAGCAGTACTTC | CALFFRDGDDYEQYF | - | TRBV21-1 | - | TRBJ2-7
TGTGCCAGCAGCCCGGGACTAGCGGGAAGAGAGCAGTACTTC | CASSPGLAGREQYF | TRBD2 | TRBV7-6 | once | TRBJ2-7
TGTGCCAGTACCACAAACAGGGCGGCCTATAATTCACCCCTCCACTTT | CASTTNRAAYNSPLHF | - | TRBV19 | - | TRBJ1-6
TGTGCCAGCTCACCCGGTGAATACGGGGTATTT | CASSPGEYGVF | - | TRBV18 | - | TRBJ1-1
TGTGCCACTCGGCCGGGGACAGCCATTAGCAATCAGCCCCAACATTTT | CATRPGTAISNQPQHF | TRBD1 | TRBV28 | - | TRBJ1-5
TGTGCCAGCGGGGGTAACTATGGCTACACCTTC | CASGGNYGYTF | - | TRBV9 | - | TRBJ1-2
TGCGCCAGCAGCCAAGAATATCCGGGCTCCTACGAGCAGTACTTC | CASSQEYPGSYEQYF | - | TRBV4-3 | once | TRBJ2-7
TGTGCCAGCAGTTTGGACAGGAACTACAATGAGCAGTTCTTC | CASSLDRNYNEQFF | TRBD1 | TRBV27 | - | TRBJ2-1
TGTGCCAGCAGCCCCTACATCTTTTTAACCGGGGAGCTGTTTTTT | CASSPYIFLTGELFF | - | TRBV9 | - | TRBJ2-2
TGCGCCAGCAGCTTGAATCAGGGAGATCAGCCCCAGCATTTT | CASSLNQGDQPQHF | - | TRBV5-1 | - | TRBJ1-5
TGTGCCAGCAGCTTGAGGGACTCTGGAAACACCATATATTTT | CASSLRDSGNTIYF | - | TRBV7-8 | - | TRBJ1-3
TGTGCCAGCTCACCCCAGGGACAGAGTCATGCAACTAATGAAAAACTGTTTTTT | CASSPQGQSHATNEKLFF | TRBD1 | TRBV18 | - | TRBJ1-4
TGTGCCAGCAGATTTGAGCTCTCTGGAAACACCATATATTTT | CASRFELSGNTIYF | - | TRBV2 | - | TRBJ1-3
TGCGCCAGCAGTGAAACAGGTCAGAACAATCAGCCCCAGCATTTT | CASSETGQNNQPQHF | - | TRBV10-1 | - | TRBJ1-5
TGCGCCAGCAGCTTGTCCTTAGCGGGGGGCCCTCAAGAGACCCAGTACTTC | CASSLSLAGGPQETQYF | TRBD2 | TRBV5-1 | - | TRBJ2-5
TGTGCCAGCAGCCCACGGACAGGGTGGGACACTGAAGCTTTCTTT | CASSPRTGWDTEAFF | TRBD1 | TRBV14 | - | TRBJ1-1
TGTGCGCCGGGACAGGGTATAGCTGGGGCCAACGTCCTGACTTTC | CAPGQGIAGANVLTF | TRBD1 | TRBV7-9 | - | TRBJ2-6
TGCGCCAGCAGCCAGGAAAGACAGGTCTATAATTCACCCCTCCACTTT | CASSQERQVYNSPLHF | - | TRBV4-1 | once | TRBJ1-6
TGTGCCAGCAGTTTAAGGCCTAGTAGGGAAAAACTGTTTTTT | CASSLRPSREKLFF | - | TRBV28 | few | TRBJ1-4
TGTGCCAGCAGTGAGTACCGGCAGGGGAACTATGGCTACACCTTT | CASSEYRQGNYGYTF | - | TRBV6-1 | - | TRBJ1-2
TGTAGCGTGAGGCGGGACAGCTCCTACGAGCAGTACTTC | CSVRRDSSYEQYF | - | TRBV29-1 | - | TRBJ2-7
TGTGCCAGTAGTAAAAGGGATCAGTATGGCTACACCTTC | CASSKRDQYGYTF | - | TRBV19 | - | TRBJ1-2
TGCGCCAGCAGCTCCCAGGCAAGTGATACGCAGTATTTT | CASSSQASDTQYF | - | TRBV5-1 | - | TRBJ2-3
TGTGCTAGCAGCTTAGTGCTAGAGGGCAATGAGCAGTTCTTC | CASSLVLEGNEQFF | - | TRBV7-7 | - | TRBJ2-1
TGCGCCAGCAGCACAACAGGTACTGAAGCTTTCTTT | CASSTTGTEAFF | - | TRBV5-1 | - | TRBJ1-1
TGTGCCAGCAGTGAAGCACAGACTAGCGGGCTCTACAATGAGCAGTTCTTC | CASSEAQTSGLYNEQFF | TRBD2 | TRBV2 | - | TRBJ2-1
TGTGCCAGCAGCATCTGGGACAGGGGCGATGGCTACACCTTC | CASSIWDRGDGYTF | TRBD1 | TRBV9 | once | TRBJ1-2
- | CASSNVGPGAIQYF | - | TRBV7-2 | few | TRBJ2-4
TGTGCCAGCAGGTCAACTAGCGGGGGGGGCGGAGATACGCAGTATTTT | CASRSTSGGGGDTQYF | TRBD2 | TRBV2 | once | TRBJ2-3